The present entry profiles one TCR beta chain with its context. Antigen: not known. The libraries of TRB cDNA were prepared using 5' RACE with UMI labels. TCRdb re-called the 5' RACE reads and catalogs CDR3 proteins one per entry, DNA excluded. Its clone listing holds roughly 24,000 distinct CDR3 sequences. Germline V gives CDR1 MNHEY, CDR2 SVGAGI. The CDR3 consists of 17 residues. Among CD8+ T cells, naive ones were CD45RO-CCR7+CD27+CD95-. This sample stems from a study of CXCR3-negative and CXCR3-positive naive CD8 T cells. Study results and limitations: Surface CD5 was comparable between naive subsets; TCR strength was inferred from TRB CDR3 properties.

Sequenced input: naive CXCR3- CD8+ T cells from blood. Indicated subset: CD45RO-CCR7+CD27+CD95- naive CD8+ T cells lacking CXCR3 (TNR3-). The chain has TRBV6-5 and TRBJ2-7; the D call from TCRdb, TRBD1, cannot be confirmed without DNA. The receptor was derived from a human donor in good health. Some clones in this sample may be carry-over from other donors' samples. The CDR3 loop reads CASSGAANAGQGWKQYF.